The clone carrying this T cell receptor beta chain was seen only a few times. The sample originates from a study of blood T cell repertoires in COVID-19. The participants were between about 18 and 89 years old and came from about two dozen US areas. Libraries were prepared by immunoSEQ multiplex PCR; TCRdb keeps only in-frame clonotypes and omits some of them. The table includes fewer than 400,000 clones, just under 90% detected once. The source of this sequence is a woman between 45 and 60 years old who had recovered from COVID-19. The source material was PBMCs or T cells enriched from blood (not recorded which).

CDR3 DNA sequence: TGTGCCAGTGCAGGGGGTAATTCACCCCTCCACTTT. It specifies CASAGGNSPLHF. The chain uses TRBV28 and TRBJ1-6; TRBD1 matches at 7 bases. This CDR3 has 12 residues. V dropped 9 bases and J dropped 6; count of bases not matched to a gene: 2. Germline V gives CDR1 MDHEN, CDR2 SYDVKM.